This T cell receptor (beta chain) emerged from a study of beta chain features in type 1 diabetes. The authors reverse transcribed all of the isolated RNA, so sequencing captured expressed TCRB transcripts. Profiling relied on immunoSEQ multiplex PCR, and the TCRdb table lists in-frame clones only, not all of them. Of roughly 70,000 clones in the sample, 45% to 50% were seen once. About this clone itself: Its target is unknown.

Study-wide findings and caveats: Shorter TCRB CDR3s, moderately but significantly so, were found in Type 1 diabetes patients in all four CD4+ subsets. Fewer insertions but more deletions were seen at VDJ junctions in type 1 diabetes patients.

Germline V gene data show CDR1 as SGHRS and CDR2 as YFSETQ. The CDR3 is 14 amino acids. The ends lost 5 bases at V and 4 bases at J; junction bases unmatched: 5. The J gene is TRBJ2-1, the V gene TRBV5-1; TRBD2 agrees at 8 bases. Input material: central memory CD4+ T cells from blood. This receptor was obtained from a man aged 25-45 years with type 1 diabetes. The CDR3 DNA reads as TGCGCCAGCAGACCAGCGGGGGAATACAATGAGCAGTTCTTC. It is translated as CASRPAGEYNEQFF.